Below, 2 T cell receptor beta chains from the same sample are listed, as sequenced in a study of molecular identifiers for immune sequencing clone quantification. TCRdb reprocessed the PCR reads with MiXCR, giving one entry per CDR3 protein. The sample holds 400,000 to 600,000 distinct CDR3 sequences, 25% seen once. Sequencing input: naive CD8+ T cells from blood, with Jurkat cell RNA spiked in. Stated subset: FACS-sorted CD8+CD4-CCR7+CD45RA+ naive T cells. The source of these receptors is a human donor in good health. Some libraries in this study had Jurkat cell RNA spiked in.

This clonotype was counted many times. This rearrangement joins TRBV20-1 to TRBJ2-3; no clear D. The germline CDR1 and CDR2 sequences are DFQATT and SNEGSKA (reference sequence). The length of the CDR3 is 13 residues. The DNA of the CDR3 is TGCAGAGGGTGGCAATCTAGCACAGATACGCAGTATTTT. Residues: CRGWQSSTDTQYF.

The chain is built from TRBV29-1 and TRBJ2-1; D ambiguous. Looked up from germline, CDR1 is SQVTM and CDR2 is ANQGSEA. The CDR3 contains 13 residues. V lost 7 bases, J lost 0 bases, and 10 bases lay in between. The CDR3 DNA is TGCAGCGCTCGCCTAAGCTCCTACAATGAGCAGTTCTTC. Protein sequence: CSARLSSYNEQFF.